These 23 T cell receptor beta chains came from one sample sequenced in a study of cytomegalovirus exposure and HLA in healthy donors. PCR amplification relied on 60 Vbeta primers (plus 13 Jbeta primers). The protocol was immunoSEQ multiplex PCR, while the TCRdb copy is restricted to in-frame clones and leaves out a portion. The specimen's table records 40,000 to 55,000 clones. Sequenced sample: PBMCs. The receptors stem from a male donor in good health and CMV-seropositive.

CDR3 protein: CASSFRYSNQPQHF. The CDR3 DNA follows: TGTGCCAGCAGTTTTCGTTATAGCAATCAGCCCCAGCATTTT. This chain uses TRBV5-6 with TRBJ1-5, with unresolved D. V lost 5 bases and J 0 bases, leaving 9 bases between the germline ends. Germline CDR1 is SGHDT and CDR2 is YYEEEE. The CDR3 length is 14 residues.

The chain is built from TRBV5-6 and TRBJ2-7; the D gene is possibly TRBD2 (6 bases). Germline V gene sequence: CDR1 SGHDT, CDR2 YYEEEE. This CDR3 contains 14 residues. V was clipped by 1 base and J by 5 bases, with 13 bases between them. The CDR3 protein is CASSLNWRGHEQYF. The CDR3 DNA reads TGTGCCAGCAGCTTGAATTGGCGGGGACACGAGCAGTACTTC.

The chain links TRBV25-1 to TRBJ2-5; TRBD2 matches 8 bases. V gave up 2 bases and J gave up 5 bases; unmatched junction bases: 7. CDR1 is MGHDK, CDR2 SYGVNS, per germline. This CDR3 comprises 15 residues. CDR3 DNA sequence: TGTGCCAGCAGTGAACCCATGACGGGAGGGGAGACCCAGTACTTC. It codes for CASSEPMTGGETQYF.

J is TRBJ2-7 and V is TRBV25-1; TRBD1 matches at 10 bases. Germline trimming cut 1 base from V and 3 bases from J; bases unmatched to any gene: 6. The CDR3 runs 16 residues. CDR1 and CDR2 (germline): MGHDK, SYGVNS. The chain's CDR3 is CASSEWVGQGSYEQYF. The CDR3 DNA reads as TGTGCCAGCAGTGAATGGGTGGGACAGGGGAGCTACGAGCAGTACTTC.

The chain joins TRBV18 to TRBJ2-1, with D unresolved. This CDR3 is 15 amino acids long. V gave up 2 bases and J gave up 3 bases, with 11 bases separating them. CDR1 and CDR2 (germline): KGHSH, LQKENI. The CDR3 loop reads CASSPSGFGYNEQFF. CDR3 sequence (DNA): TGTGCCAGCTCACCATCAGGTTTTGGCTACAATGAGCAGTTCTTC.

V and J are TRBV4-1 and TRBJ1-2, with TRBD1 matching over 7 bases. V lost 0 bases to trimming and J lost 8 bases; unmatched junction nucleotides: 6. From germline, CDR1 is MGHRA and CDR2 YSYEKL. The CDR3 consists of 14 residues. The CDR3 is CASSQDRGDSGYTF. As DNA, the CDR3 is TGCGCCAGCAGCCAAGACAGGGGGGACTCGGGCTACACCTTC.

The J gene is TRBJ2-3, the V gene TRBV7-8; D is uncertain. Germline V gene lookup returns CDR1 SGHVS and CDR2 FQNEAQ. V was pared by 2 bases and J by 6 bases, with 9 bases between. The CDR3 runs 13 residues. CDR3 sequence (DNA): TGTGCCAGCAGCTTAACGTGGCAGGATACGCAGTATTTT. Translated, it gives CASSLTWQDTQYF.

The CDR3 sequence: CASSGTPPRQGPWTQYF. CDR3 DNA sequence: TGTGCCAGCAGTGGGACCCCCCCGCGACAGGGCCCCTGGACCCAGTACTTC. The chain is built from TRBV6-1 and TRBJ2-5; 7 positions match TRBD1. Trimming removed 4 bases from V and 7 bases from J; junction bases left unmatched: 18. The germline V gene encodes CDR1 MNHNS and CDR2 SASEGT. The CDR3 has 17 residues.

V and J are TRBV30 and TRBJ1-2; no definite D call. CDR1 GTSNPN and CDR2 SVGIG come from the germline V gene (reference sequence). Trimming shortened V by 4 bases and J by 7 bases, and 13 bases separated the two germline ends. This CDR3 spans 12 amino acids. In DNA form, the CDR3 reads TGTGCCTGGACCGCGTCCCTTGGTGGCTACACCTTC. The encoded protein is CAWTASLGGYTF.

This chain links TRBV7-8 with TRBJ1-1; D possibly corresponds to TRBD1 (5 bases). The CDR3 covers 12 residues. Germline V CDR1 and CDR2: SGHVS, FQNEAQ. Trimming removed 2 bases at V and 6 bases at J, with 7 bases between. The CDR3 DNA sequence: TGTGCCAGCAGCTTAACAGGTCCTGAAGCTTTCTTT. It codes for CASSLTGPEAFF.

In DNA, the CDR3 is TGTGCCAGCAGCCAAGAATCCCCTTCCAGCGGGGGATACGAGCAGTACTTC. Encoded protein: CASSQESPSSGGYEQYF. The chain combines TRBV4-2 with TRBJ2-7, with TRBD2 matching 8 bases. The CDR3 length is 17 residues. Germline-derived CDR1 and CDR2 are LGHNA and YNFKEQ. After removal of 0 bases from V and 4 bases from J, the junction contained 11 bases not matched to a gene.

The rearrangement links TRBV9 to TRBJ1-1; possible D gene TRBD1, 6 bases. CDR3 size: 15 residues. V was clipped by 4 bases and J by 0 bases, with 13 bases between them. Per germline, CDR1 SGDLS and CDR2 YYNGEE. The CDR3 protein is CASSPRTAMNTEAFF. The CDR3 DNA follows: TGTGCCAGCAGCCCAAGGACAGCTATGAACACTGAAGCTTTCTTT.

The chain has TRBV13 and TRBJ2-1; TRBD2 aligns across 16 bases. The CDR3 sequence is 16 residues long. V lost 5 bases, J lost 9 bases, and 7 bases stayed unmatched. Germline V lookup: CDR1 PRHDT, CDR2 FYEKMQ (reference sequence). The CDR3 region is CASSRGTSGGEGEQFF. The CDR3, as DNA: TGTGCCAGCAGCCGCGGGACTAGCGGGGGGGAGGGTGAGCAGTTCTTC.

V usage is TRBV11-2 and J usage is TRBJ2-7; D possibly corresponds to TRBD2 (7 bases). This CDR3 comprises 15 residues. Trimming left V 5 bases short and J 3 bases short, with 17 bases between. Germline V CDR1 and CDR2: SGHAT, FQNNGV. CDR3 DNA sequence: TGTGCCAGCAGCCTAATCCGGGGGGCTTACTACGAGCAGTACTTC. As protein: CASSLIRGAYYEQYF.

The V gene is TRBV18, the J gene TRBJ1-4; D might be TRBD1 (5 bases). Germline CDR1 KGHSH, CDR2 LQKENI. V lost 4 bases to trimming and J lost 6 bases, with 18 bases between them. The CDR3 contains 16 residues. DNA of the CDR3: TGTGCCAGCTCACAAACCCCATCGGGGGTGGATGAAAAACTGTTTTTT. It encodes CASSQTPSGVDEKLFF. The full variable domain, its missing parts supplied by reference TRBV18 and TRBJ1-4, is NAGVMQNPRHLVRRRGQEARLRCSPMKGHSHVYWYRQLPEEGLKFMVYLQKENIIDESGMPKERFSAEFPKEGPSILRIQQVVRGDSAAYFCASSQTPSGVDEKLFFGSGTQLSVL.

The DNA for the CDR3 is TGTGCCAGTGGACTAGCGGGCTCTGGGGCCAACGTCCTGACTTTC. Protein: CASGLAGSGANVLTF. The V gene is TRBV2, the J gene TRBJ2-6; 11 nucleotides line up with TRBD2. The CDR3 loop spans 15 amino acids. V was clipped by 9 bases and J by 0 bases; unmatched bases: 1. The germline V gene encodes CDR1 SNHLY and CDR2 FYNNEI.

The rearrangement uses TRBV7-9 and TRBJ1-3; D is uncertain. V was clipped by 3 bases and J by 1 base, with 22 bases between them. Germline assignment: CDR1 SEHNR and CDR2 FQNEAQ (reference sequence). The CDR3 is made up of 19 amino acids. The CDR3 spells CASSLIEASPYYSGNTIYF. CDR3 sequence (DNA): TGTGCCAGCAGCTTGATTGAGGCTTCCCCCTACTATTCTGGAAACACCATATATTTT.

As to this clone: Relative to the germline gene, one junction end is altered; a read error may explain this. The V call is TRBV6-5, the J call TRBJ2-7; either TRBD1 or TRBD2 may fit D (7 bases each). This CDR3 spans 13 amino acids. CDR1 MNHEY and CDR2 SVGAGI come from the germline V gene. The chain's CDR3 is CAGSYSGGDEQYF. Written as DNA, the CDR3 is TGTGCCGGCAGTTACTCAGGGGGGGACGAGCAGTACTTC.

DNA of the CDR3: TGTGCCAGCAGCGATGGGGGGGGTGACCGGCTTCCGTTGGGGCAGTTCTTC. It is translated as CASSDGGGDRLPLGQFF. The chain is built from TRBV7-9 and TRBJ2-1; 7 bases map to TRBD2. V lost 5 bases, J lost 12 bases, and 22 bases stayed unmatched. From germline, CDR1 is SEHNR and CDR2 FQNEAQ (reference sequence). This CDR3 has 17 residues.

V gene TRBV19 combines with J gene TRBJ2-3; 9 bases line up with TRBD2. V dropped 2 bases and J dropped 2; count of bases not matched to a gene: 5. Germline values: CDR1 LNHDA, CDR2 SQIVND (reference sequence). The CDR3 length is 16 residues. The CDR3 region is CASSIKRGAFTDTQYF. In DNA, the CDR3 is TGTGCCAGTAGTATAAAGCGGGGGGCGTTCACAGATACGCAGTATTTT.

J is TRBJ1-2 and V is TRBV5-4; D not resolved. Germline loops: CDR1 SGHNT, CDR2 YYREEE (reference sequence). This CDR3 region has 11 residues. Deletions cut 0 bases from V and 13 bases from J, with 10 bases between. The CDR3 DNA reads as TGTGCCAGCAGCTTGGCCGGAGGACGCACCTTC. The encoded protein is CASSLAGGRTF.

This chain links TRBV4-1 with TRBJ1-5; the match to TRBD1 covers 7 bases. Germline V CDR1 and CDR2: MGHRA, YSYEKL. V shed 0 bases, J shed 6 bases, and the junction held 5 bases outside the gene matches. The CDR3 is 15 amino acids. CDR3 in DNA: TGCGCCAGCAGCCAAGAAGCACAGGGGAGTCAGCCCCAGCATTTT. Its translation: CASSQEAQGSQPQHF.

The chain is built from TRBV7-3 and TRBJ1-3; D not resolved. Germline V gives CDR1 SGHTA, CDR2 FQGTGA. V dropped 5 bases and J dropped 0 bases, with 14 bases sitting between them. This CDR3 has 16 residues. The CDR3 nucleotides are TGTGCCAGCAGCCCCGGAGTGTTAAGCTCTGGAAACACCATATATTTT. This encodes CASSPGVLSSGNTIYF.